The 21 T cell receptor beta chains below all came from one sample that was sequenced in a study of T-cell reconstitution after alpha-beta-depleted transplantation in children. Unique molecular identifiers were incorporated into the prepared TCRbeta library. TCRdb re-called the PCR reads through MiXCR, storing one row per CDR3 protein. The table includes roughly 500,000 distinct CDR3 sequences, 12% detected once. This sample comprised PBMCs from the stem cell graft donor, obtained from the stem cell graft. These receptors were taken from a human donor who donated a stem cell graft to a child with combined immunodeficiency.

This clonotype was seen at least ten times. V is TRBV6-2 or TRBV6-3 and J is TRBJ2-1; D ambiguous. Germline lookup yields CDR1 MNHEY and CDR2 SVGEGT. V shed 2 bases and J shed 7 bases, with 6 bases lying between them. This CDR3 comprises 12 residues. In DNA, the CDR3 is TGTGCCAGCAGTTACAGGGTTAATGAGCAGTTCTTC. Translated: CASSYRVNEQFF.

This clonotype was seen ten or more times. The chain carries TRBV12-3 or TRBV12-4 and TRBJ2-1, with D maybe TRBD1 (5 bases). Between the trimmed V and J ends, which lost 7 bases and 9 bases, there was a span of 10 bases. This CDR3 has 11 amino acids. The CDR3 protein is CASNNQGEQFF. CDR3 sequence (DNA): TGTGCCAGCAACAACCAGGGTGAGCAGTTCTTC.

The V and J genes are TRBV6-1 and TRBJ2-7; D perhaps matches TRBD1 (6 bases). Germline loops: CDR1 MNHNS, CDR2 SASEGT. The CDR3 loop spans 18 amino acids. With 3 bases removed from V and 2 bases from J, the gap between germline ends came to 23 bases. The CDR3: CASSEDSLLMVGTYEQYF. The CDR3 DNA reads as TGTGCCAGCAGTGAGGACAGTCTACTTATGGTCGGTACCTACGAGCAGTACTTC.

This chain uses TRBV6-1 with TRBJ2-7; TRBD1 matches at 8 bases. This CDR3 has 15 amino acids. Germline V gives CDR1 MNHNS, CDR2 SASEGT. V lost 6 bases, J lost 6 bases, and 13 bases stayed unmatched. The CDR3 is CASSTGPGGSFEQYF. The CDR3 DNA is TGTGCCAGCAGCACCGGGCCAGGGGGCTCGTTCGAGCAGTACTTC.

Ten or more counts support this clonotype. This chain connects TRBV6-1 to TRBJ2-7; D unresolved. CDR1 MNHNS and CDR2 SASEGT come from the germline V gene. The CDR3 contains 11 residues. The V gene lost 4 bases and the J gene lost 4 bases, with 5 bases spanning the gap. CDR3 loop: CASSGVYEQYF. Here the CDR3 DNA reads TGTGCCAGCAGTGGGGTATACGAGCAGTACTTC.

This clonotype was observed many times. The genes are TRBV29-1 and TRBJ1-1; the D gene is possibly TRBD1 (6 bases). The germline V and J ends were trimmed by 0 bases and 1 base, with 12 bases remaining between them. CDR1 and CDR2 (germline): SQVTM, ANQGSEA. The CDR3 totals 15 residues. For the CDR3, the DNA is TGCAGCGTTGAAGACACCGGGACAACGAACACTGAAGCTTTCTTT. Translated, it gives CSVEDTGTTNTEAFF.

This clonotype was seen only a few times. V and J are TRBV12-3 or TRBV12-4 and TRBJ2-1, with 10 bases identical to TRBD2. The CDR3 has 15 residues. The junction had 5 bases not matched to a gene; V was cut back by 6 bases and J by 3 bases. CDR3 loop: CASSNSGGGYNEQFF. The CDR3 nucleotides read TGTGCCAGCAGCAACAGCGGGGGGGGCTACAATGAGCAGTTCTTC.

This clonotype has a handful of counts. The chain links TRBV20-1 to TRBJ2-7; unclear D gene. The germline gives CDR1 DFQATT, CDR2 SNEGSKA (reference sequence). V shed 0 bases and J shed 2 bases, with 14 bases lying between them. This CDR3 spans 15 amino acids. CDR3 in amino acids: CSAREKLSSPYEQYF. The CDR3 DNA reads TGCAGTGCTAGAGAGAAATTGAGTTCCCCCTACGAGCAGTACTTC.

This clonotype appeared a few times. This chain uses TRBV7-9 with TRBJ2-1, with D perhaps TRBD1 (5 bases). V shed 3 bases and J shed 5 bases, with 11 bases lying between them. The germline CDR1 and CDR2 sequences are SEHNR and FQNEAQ (reference sequence). This CDR3 contains 14 residues. The CDR3: CASSFTDSNNEQFF. CDR3 DNA sequence: TGTGCCAGCAGCTTTACCGACAGTAACAATGAGCAGTTCTTC. The full variable domain, with the rest looked up from reference TRBV7-9 and TRBJ2-1, is DTGVSQNPRHKITKRGQNVTFRCDPISEHNRLYWYRQTLGQGPEFLTYFQNEAQLEKSRLLSDRFSAERPKGSFSTLEIQRTEQGDSAMYLCASSFTDSNNEQFFGPGTRLTVL.

This sequence joins TRBV5-1 and TRBJ2-7, with 7 bases matching TRBD1. With 3 bases clipped from V and 0 bases from J, the junction kept 6 bases outside the gene matches. Germline lookup yields CDR1 SGHRS and CDR2 YFSETQ. The CDR3 length is 15 residues. CDR3 loop: CASSYGQVPSYEQYF. CDR3 in DNA: TGCGCCAGCAGCTACGGACAGGTGCCCTCCTACGAGCAGTACTTC.

This clonotype was observed a handful of times. The rearrangement uses TRBV5-1 and TRBJ2-3; no clear D. The CDR3 length is 14 residues. Germline CDR1 SGHRS, CDR2 YFSETQ. The V and J ends lost 4 bases and 0 bases respectively, with 9 bases between them. Here the CDR3 reads CASSQSRSTDTQYF. The DNA for the CDR3 is TGCGCCAGCAGCCAAAGCCGCAGCACAGATACGCAGTATTTT.

The rearrangement links TRBV9 to TRBJ2-1; D unresolved. Germline values: CDR1 SGDLS, CDR2 YYNGEE. CDR3 size: 14 residues. V lost 4 bases and J lost 9, with 17 bases in between. DNA of the CDR3: TGTGCCAGCAGCCCCTGGGGTAACATGGGTGAGCAGTTCTTC. This codes for CASSPWGNMGEQFF.

This clonotype was found a few times. The chain recombines TRBV11-2 with TRBJ2-7; 8 bases are a match to TRBD2. This CDR3 has 19 amino acids. With 5 bases clipped from V and 0 bases from J, the junction kept 18 bases outside the gene matches. Germline values: CDR1 SGHAT, CDR2 FQNNGV. As DNA, the CDR3 is TGTGCCAGCAGCCGCCCTACTACCCCCACTAGCGGAATCTCCTACGAGCAGTACTTC. As protein: CASSRPTTPTSGISYEQYF.

This clonotype was picked up a small number of times. V gene TRBV5-1 combines with J gene TRBJ2-3, with D unresolved. Germline V lookup: CDR1 SGHRS, CDR2 YFSETQ. The CDR3 consists of 14 residues. Trimming pared 0 bases from V and 2 bases from J, leaving 7 bases between. CDR3 loop: CASSLGSHTDTQYF. CDR3 DNA: TGCGCCAGCAGCTTGGGATCACACACAGATACGCAGTATTTT.

This clonotype was observed at least ten times. The chain couples TRBV3-1 to TRBJ2-7, with 10 positions matching TRBD1. This CDR3 is built from 16 residues. Germline V lookup: CDR1 LGHDT, CDR2 YNNKEL (reference sequence). V was pared by 2 bases and J by 2 bases, with 6 bases of the junction left unmatched. CDR3 nucleotide sequence: TGTGCCAGCAGCCAATCCCGGGACAGGGGCGCCTACGAGCAGTACTTC. Translation gives CASSQSRDRGAYEQYF.

This clonotype was detected only a few times. V and J are TRBV29-1 and TRBJ2-7; 8 bases are a match to TRBD1. The CDR3 runs to 15 residues. Germline assignment: CDR1 SQVTM and CDR2 ANQGSEA. V gave up 5 bases and J gave up 0 bases; unmatched junction bases: 9. The CDR3 DNA reads TGCAGCGTTTCCGAGGCAGGGGGCTACTCCTACGAGCAGTACTTC. Translation: CSVSEAGGYSYEQYF.

In its sample, this clonotype was seen a few times. This chain uses TRBV10-3 with TRBJ2-2; D possibly corresponds to TRBD2 (5 bases). This CDR3 region has 14 residues. Germline V gives CDR1 ENHRY, CDR2 SYGVKD. V was cut by 8 bases and J by 5 bases, with 15 bases left in between. The CDR3 sequence: CAIPLSGTTGELFF. The CDR3 nucleotides are TGTGCCATCCCTTTGAGCGGAACGACCGGGGAGCTGTTTTTT.

The chain joins TRBV12-3 or TRBV12-4 to TRBJ1-6; tentatively, D is TRBD1 (5 bases). The V end lost 3 bases, the J end lost 5 bases, and 23 bases lay between the germline ends. This CDR3 region has 19 residues. The CDR3 spells CASSFGVGSGADNNSPLHF. CDR3 DNA sequence: TGTGCCAGCAGTTTTGGAGTGGGGAGTGGGGCAGATAATAATTCACCCCTCCACTTT.

This clonotype has ten or more counts. V and J are TRBV29-1 and TRBJ1-1; D call uncertain. Per the germline V gene, CDR1 is SQVTM and CDR2 is ANQGSEA. V gave up 4 bases and J gave up 5 bases, with 11 bases separating them. This CDR3 has 12 residues. CDR3 sequence reads: CSVGTGGTEAFF. CDR3 coding DNA: TGCAGCGTTGGGACGGGCGGGACTGAAGCTTTCTTT.

This clonotype was recorded a few times. The chain recombines TRBV2 with TRBJ2-1, with a tentative D call TRBD1 (6 bases). V was shortened by 3 bases and J by 6 bases, with 9 bases between the two germline ends. From germline, CDR1 is SNHLY and CDR2 FYNNEI. The CDR3 is 13 amino acids. The CDR3 protein is CASSEGRGNEQFF. CDR3 in DNA: TGTGCCAGCAGTGAGGGCAGGGGCAATGAGCAGTTCTTC.

This clonotype showed up many times. This rearrangement joins TRBV12-3 or TRBV12-4 to TRBJ2-3; D is possibly TRBD1 or TRBD2 (6 bases each). The CDR3 has 13 residues. V gave up 7 bases and J gave up 3 bases, with 11 bases separating them. Here the CDR3 reads CASTRGPTDTQYF. In DNA, the CDR3 is TGTGCCAGCACTCGGGGGCCTACAGATACGCAGTATTTT.